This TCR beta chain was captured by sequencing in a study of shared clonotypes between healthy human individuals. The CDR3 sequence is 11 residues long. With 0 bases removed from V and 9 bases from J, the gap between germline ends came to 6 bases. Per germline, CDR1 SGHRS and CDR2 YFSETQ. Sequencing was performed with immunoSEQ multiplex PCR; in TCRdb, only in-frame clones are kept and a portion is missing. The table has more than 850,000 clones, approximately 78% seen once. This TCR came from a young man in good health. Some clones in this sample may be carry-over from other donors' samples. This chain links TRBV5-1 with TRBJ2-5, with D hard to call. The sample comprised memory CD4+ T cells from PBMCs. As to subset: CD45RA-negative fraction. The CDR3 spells CASSLERAQYF. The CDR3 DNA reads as TGCGCCAGCAGCTTGGAACGGGCCCAGTACTTC. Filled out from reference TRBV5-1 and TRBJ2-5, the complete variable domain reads KAGVTQTPRYLIKTRGQQVTLSCSPISGHRSVSWYQQTPGQGLQFLFEYFSETQRNKGNFPGRFSGRQFSNSRSEMNVSTLELGDSALYLCASSLERAQYFGPGTRLLVL.